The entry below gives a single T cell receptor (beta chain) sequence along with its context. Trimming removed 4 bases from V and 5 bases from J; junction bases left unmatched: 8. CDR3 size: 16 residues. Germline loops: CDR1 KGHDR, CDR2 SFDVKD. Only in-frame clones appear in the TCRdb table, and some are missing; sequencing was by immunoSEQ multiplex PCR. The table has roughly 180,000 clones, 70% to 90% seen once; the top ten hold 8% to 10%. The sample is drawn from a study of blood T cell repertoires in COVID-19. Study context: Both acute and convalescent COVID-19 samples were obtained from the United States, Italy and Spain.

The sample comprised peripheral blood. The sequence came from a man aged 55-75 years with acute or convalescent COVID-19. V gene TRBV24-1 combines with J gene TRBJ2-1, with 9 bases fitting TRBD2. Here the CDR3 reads CATSDLSGSRDNEQFF. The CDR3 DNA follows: TGTGCCACCAGTGACCTTAGCGGGAGCCGGGACAATGAGCAGTTCTTC.